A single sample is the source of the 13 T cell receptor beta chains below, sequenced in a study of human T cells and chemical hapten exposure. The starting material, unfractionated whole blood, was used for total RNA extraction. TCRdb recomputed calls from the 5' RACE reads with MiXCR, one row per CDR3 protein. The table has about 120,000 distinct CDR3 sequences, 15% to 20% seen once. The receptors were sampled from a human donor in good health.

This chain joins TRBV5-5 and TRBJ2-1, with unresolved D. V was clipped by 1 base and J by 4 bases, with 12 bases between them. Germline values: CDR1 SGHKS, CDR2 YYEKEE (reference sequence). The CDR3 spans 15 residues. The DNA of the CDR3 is TGTGCCAGCAGCTTGAGGTCAGAACGATACAATGAGCAGTTCTTC. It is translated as CASSLRSERYNEQFF.

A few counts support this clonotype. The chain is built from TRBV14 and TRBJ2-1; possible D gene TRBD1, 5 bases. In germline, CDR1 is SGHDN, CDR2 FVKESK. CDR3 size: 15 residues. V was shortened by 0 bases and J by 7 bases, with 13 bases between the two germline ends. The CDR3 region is CASSQDRVWGNEQFF. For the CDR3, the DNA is TGTGCCAGCAGCCAAGACAGGGTTTGGGGAAATGAGCAGTTCTTC.

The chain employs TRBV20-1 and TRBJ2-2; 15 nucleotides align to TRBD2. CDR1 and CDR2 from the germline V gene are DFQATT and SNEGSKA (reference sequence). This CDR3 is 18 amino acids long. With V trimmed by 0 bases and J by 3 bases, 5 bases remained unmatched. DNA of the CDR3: TGCAGTGCTAGAGAGGAGGGACTAGCGGGAGGCTACACCGGGGAGCTGTTTTTT. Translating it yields CSAREEGLAGGYTGELFF.

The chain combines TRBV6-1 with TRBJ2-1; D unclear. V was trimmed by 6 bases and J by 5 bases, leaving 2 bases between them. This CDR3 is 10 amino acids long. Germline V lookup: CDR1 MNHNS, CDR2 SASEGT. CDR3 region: CASRNNEQFF. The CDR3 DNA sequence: TGTGCCAGCAGGAACAATGAGCAGTTCTTC.

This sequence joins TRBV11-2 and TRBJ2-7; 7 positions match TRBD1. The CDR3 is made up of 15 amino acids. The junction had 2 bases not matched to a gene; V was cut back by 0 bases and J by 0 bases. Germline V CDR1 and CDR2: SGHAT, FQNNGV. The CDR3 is CASSLEQGNSYEQYF. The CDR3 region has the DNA TGTGCCAGCAGCTTAGAACAGGGGAACTCCTACGAGCAGTACTTC.

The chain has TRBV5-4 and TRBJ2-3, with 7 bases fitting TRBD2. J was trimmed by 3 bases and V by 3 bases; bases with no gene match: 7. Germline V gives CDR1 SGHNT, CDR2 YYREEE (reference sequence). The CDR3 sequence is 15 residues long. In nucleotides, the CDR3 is TGTGCCAGCAGCTCGCGGGAGTCCGGTACAGATACGCAGTATTTT. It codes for CASSSRESGTDTQYF.

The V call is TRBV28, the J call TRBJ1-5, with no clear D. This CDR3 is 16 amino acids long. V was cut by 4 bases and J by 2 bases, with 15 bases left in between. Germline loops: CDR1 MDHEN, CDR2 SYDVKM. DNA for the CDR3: TGTGCCAGCAGTTCCTGGACCGGGAGGGGCAATCAGCCCCAGCATTTT. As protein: CASSSWTGRGNQPQHF.

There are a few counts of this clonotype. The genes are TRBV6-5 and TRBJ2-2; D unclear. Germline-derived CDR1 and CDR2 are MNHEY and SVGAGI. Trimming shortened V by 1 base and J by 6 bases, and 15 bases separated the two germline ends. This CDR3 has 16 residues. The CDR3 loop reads CASSYFARVTAGELFF. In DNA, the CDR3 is TGTGCCAGCAGTTACTTTGCCCGAGTTACGGCCGGGGAGCTGTTTTTT.

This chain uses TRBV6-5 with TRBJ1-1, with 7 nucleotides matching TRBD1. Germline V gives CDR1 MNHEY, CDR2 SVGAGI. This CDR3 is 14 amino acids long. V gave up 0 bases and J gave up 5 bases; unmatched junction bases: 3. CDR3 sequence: CASSYSTGVTEAFF. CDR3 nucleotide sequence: TGTGCCAGCAGTTACTCAACAGGGGTTACTGAAGCTTTCTTT.

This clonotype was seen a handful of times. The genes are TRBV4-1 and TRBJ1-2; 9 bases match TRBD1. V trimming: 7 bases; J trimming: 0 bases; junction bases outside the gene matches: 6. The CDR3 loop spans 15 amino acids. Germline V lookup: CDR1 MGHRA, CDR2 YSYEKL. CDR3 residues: CASKGTGLANYGYTF. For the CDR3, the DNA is TGCGCCAGCAAGGGGACAGGGTTAGCTAACTATGGCTACACCTTC.

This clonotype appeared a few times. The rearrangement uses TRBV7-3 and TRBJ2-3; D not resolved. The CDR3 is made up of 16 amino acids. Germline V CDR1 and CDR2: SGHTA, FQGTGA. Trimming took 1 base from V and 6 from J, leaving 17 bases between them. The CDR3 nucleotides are TGTGCCAGCAGCTTAAGTGCGGCAAGGATGGGGGATACGCAGTATTTT. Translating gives CASSLSAARMGDTQYF.

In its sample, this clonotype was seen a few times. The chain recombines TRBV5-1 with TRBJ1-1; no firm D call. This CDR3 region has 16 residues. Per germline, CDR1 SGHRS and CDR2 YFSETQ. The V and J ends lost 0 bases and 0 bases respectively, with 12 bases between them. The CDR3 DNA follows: TGCGCCAGCAGCTTGGTGGCATTGGAAGTGAACACTGAAGCTTTCTTT. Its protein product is CASSLVALEVNTEAFF.

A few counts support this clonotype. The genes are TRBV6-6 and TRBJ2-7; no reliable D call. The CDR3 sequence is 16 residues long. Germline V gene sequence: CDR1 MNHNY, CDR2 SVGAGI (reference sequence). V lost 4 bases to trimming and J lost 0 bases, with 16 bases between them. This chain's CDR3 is CASSSPATGISYEQYF. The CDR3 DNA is TGTGCCAGCAGTTCCCCAGCGACTGGAATCTCCTACGAGCAGTACTTC.